This TCR beta chain was captured by sequencing in a study of CXCR3-negative and CXCR3-positive naive CD8 T cells. Study as a whole: Roughly 130 million TRB reads in total, about 1.5 +/- 0.3 million per library. Study-wide points: CXCR3-expressing naive cells carried TRB CDR3s more hydrophobic than those of CXCR3-negative naive cells. Memory CD8+ T cell repertoires were far less diverse than both naive subsets.

Per the germline V gene, CDR1 is LNHNV and CDR2 is YYDKDF (reference sequence). This CDR3 comprises 15 residues. Triplicate sorts, hundreds of thousands of cells apiece, were made for each CD8+ T cell subset. Naive CD8+ T cells displayed a CD45RO-CCR7+CD27+CD95- phenotype. Comments on this clonotype: Its antigen remains unknown.

Libraries of TRB cDNA were made by 5' RACE and carried UMIs. TCRdb reprocessed the 5' RACE reads and keeps a single row for each CDR3 protein, giving no DNA. The sample table sets out about 150,000 distinct CDR3 sequences. The rearrangement links TRBV15 to TRBJ2-7; TCRdb indicates TRBD2, and absent DNA this call remains unverified. This clonotype was sampled from a human donor in good health. Some clones in this sample may be carry-over from other donors' samples. The sample comprised naive CXCR3+ CD8+ T cells from blood. Subset: CD45RO-CCR7+CD27+CD95- naive CD8+ T cells expressing CXCR3 (TNR3+). The CDR3: CATSPKRDNSYEQYF.